This T cell receptor (beta chain) was sequenced during a study of T cells in Graves' hyperthyroidism and ophthalmopathy. Only a few counts were recorded for this clonotype. TCR beta CDR3 regions were amplified from RNA transcripts. In the first-round RT-PCR of the TCR CDR3, the HTBI primer set was used. TCRdb reanalysed the multiplex PCR reads using MiXCR and keeps one entry per CDR3 protein. The sample records about half a million distinct CDR3 sequences, less than 25% being singletons. The TCR comes from a woman aged 30 to 39 with Graves' ophthalmopathy. Sequencing used blood.

The CDR3 nucleotides are TGTGCCAGCTCACCGACGATTCGGATAGACACGGATGAAGCTTTCTTT. Protein product: CASSPTIRIDTDEAFF. The V gene is TRBV12-3 or TRBV12-4, the J gene TRBJ1-1; D uncertain. This CDR3 has 16 amino acids. V was clipped by 8 bases and J by 7 bases, with 26 bases between them.